The 27 T cell receptor beta chains presented below share a single source sample, sequenced in a study of T cell changes during pregnancy in multiple sclerosis. Here immunoSEQ multiplex PCR was the method, and the copy in TCRdb shows in-frame clones only, minus some. The sample lists tens of thousands of clones; almost 95% were seen once. Source: CD8+ T cells from peripheral blood mononuclear cells, taken in the third trimester of pregnancy. All receptors derive from a female donor in good health, enrolled as a control in a pregnancy study.

V usage is TRBV27 and J usage is TRBJ1-5; no reliable D call. CDR3 size: 12 residues. V lost 6 bases and J 2 bases, leaving 5 bases between the germline ends. Germline V gene sequence: CDR1 MNHEY, CDR2 SMNVEV (reference sequence). Written as DNA, the CDR3 is TGTGCCAGCAGAGAGGGCAATCAGCCCCAGCATTTT. Its translation: CASREGNQPQHF.

This chain joins TRBV2 and TRBJ2-3, with a possible D match to TRBD2 (6 bases). Germline-derived CDR1 and CDR2 are SNHLY and FYNNEI. This CDR3 spans 17 amino acids. V was pared by 6 bases and J by 2 bases, with 21 bases between. This chain's CDR3 is CASRGALAGGSTDTQYF. CDR3 DNA sequence: TGTGCCAGCAGGGGCGCCCTAGCTGGGGGGTCCACAGATACGCAGTATTTT.

The CDR3 nucleotides are TGTGCCAGCAGCTCAGGGTCAGGGTGGATAGAGGACGAGCAGTACTTC. It yields the protein CASSSGSGWIEDEQYF. The gene calls are TRBV7-2 and TRBJ2-7; D might be TRBD1 (5 bases). Per the germline V gene, CDR1 is SGHTA and CDR2 is FQGNSA. This CDR3 is 16 amino acids long. Trimming removed 4 bases at V and 5 bases at J, with 21 bases between.

J is TRBJ2-7 and V is TRBV15; the D gene is possibly TRBD1 (6 bases). Germline V gives CDR1 LNHNV, CDR2 YYDKDF (reference sequence). V was pared by 8 bases and J by 5 bases, with 19 bases between. The CDR3 covers 14 residues. The CDR3 DNA follows: TGTGCCACCTCCTACGTCTCACAGGGAAACGAGCAGTACTTC. This gives the protein CATSYVSQGNEQYF.

This chain joins TRBV7-6 and TRBJ2-1, with 10 bases matching TRBD2. Germline CDR1 and CDR2: SGHVS and FNYEAQ. V shed 1 base and J 10 bases; nucleotides not matched to a gene: 10. The CDR3 runs 16 residues. The DNA for the CDR3 is TGTGCCAGCAGCTTAGTAACAGCGGGGGGGCAAGGAGAGCAGTTCTTC. It encodes CASSLVTAGGQGEQFF.

The chain recombines TRBV4-3 with TRBJ1-1; possible D gene TRBD1, 5 bases. The germline V and J ends were trimmed by 4 bases and 1 base, with 10 bases remaining between them. The CDR3 is made up of 14 amino acids. Germline V gene sequence: CDR1 LGHNA, CDR2 YSLEER. CDR3 DNA: TGCGCCAGCAGCCCCTTAGGGGCGAACACTGAAGCTTTCTTT. This gives the protein CASSPLGANTEAFF.

This clone was recorded only once. The chain employs TRBV5-6 and TRBJ1-2; D is ambiguous. Deletions cut 1 base from V and 0 bases from J, with 19 bases between. The CDR3 sequence is 18 residues long. Germline values: CDR1 SGHDT, CDR2 YYEEEE. The CDR3 loop is CASSLLMVGGQANYGYTF. Written as DNA, the CDR3 is TGTGCCAGCAGCTTGTTGATGGTCGGAGGGCAAGCTAACTATGGCTACACCTTC.

Points on this clone: The sample holds other DNA sequences that translate to the same CDR3. J is TRBJ1-1 and V is TRBV27; D possibly corresponds to TRBD1 (6 bases). The CDR3 loop spans 14 amino acids. The germline gives CDR1 MNHEY, CDR2 SMNVEV (reference sequence). V was clipped by 5 bases and J by 0 bases, with 10 bases between them. The CDR3 sequence: CASSLRGLNTEAFF. The CDR3 DNA reads as TGTGCCAGCAGTCTCAGGGGATTGAACACTGAAGCTTTCTTT.

The chain couples TRBV11-2 to TRBJ2-2; D remains ambiguous. Germline CDR1 is SGHAT and CDR2 is FQNNGV. This CDR3 spans 14 amino acids. Trimming shortened V by 1 base and J by 1 base, and 4 bases separated the two germline ends. The chain's CDR3 is CASSLAGNTGELFF. The CDR3 nucleotides read TGTGCCAGCAGCTTAGCGGGGAACACCGGGGAGCTGTTTTTT.

This chain links TRBV30 with TRBJ2-7; 11 nucleotides align to TRBD2. V lost 1 base and J lost 2; bases outside the gene matches: 7. The CDR3 has 16 residues. From germline, CDR1 is GTSNPN and CDR2 SVGIG (reference sequence). The CDR3 loop is CAWSDPGLAATYEQYF. The CDR3 DNA sequence: TGTGCCTGGAGTGACCCGGGACTAGCGGCAACCTACGAGCAGTACTTC.

The genes are TRBV7-9 and TRBJ2-5; D might be TRBD1 (6 bases). The CDR3 has 14 amino acids. Trimming removed 8 bases at V and 5 bases at J, with 18 bases between. Germline V CDR1 and CDR2: SEHNR, FQNEAQ (reference sequence). CDR3 protein: CASGKAGVEETQYF. For the CDR3, the DNA is TGTGCCAGCGGCAAAGCAGGGGTAGAGGAGACCCAGTACTTC.

V gene TRBV5-6 combines with J gene TRBJ2-1; 7 bases map to TRBD1. The length of the CDR3 is 14 residues. After removal of 3 bases from V and 4 bases from J, the junction contained 4 bases not matched to a gene. Germline CDR1 and CDR2: SGHDT and YYEEEE. The CDR3 loop is CASSSGQIYNEQFF. The CDR3 nucleotides read TGTGCCAGCAGCTCGGGACAGATTTACAATGAGCAGTTCTTC.

Only one count was recorded for this clone. The V and J genes are TRBV9 and TRBJ2-7; tentatively, D is TRBD2 (6 bases). The CDR3 contains 14 residues. V was clipped by 2 bases and J by 6 bases, with 15 bases between them. The germline V gene encodes CDR1 SGDLS and CDR2 YYNGEE. CDR3 amino acids: CASSVGGAGGEQYF. The CDR3, as DNA: TGTGCCAGCAGCGTGGGGGGAGCCGGCGGCGAGCAGTACTTC.

V usage is TRBV30 and J usage is TRBJ2-3; the match to TRBD2 covers 8 bases. This CDR3 has 15 residues. Trimming at V came to 4 bases and at J to 4 bases, leaving 10 bases not matched to a gene. Germline V lookup: CDR1 GTSNPN, CDR2 SVGIG (reference sequence). The CDR3 DNA follows: TGTGCCTGGACCGGCCGACGACTAGCGTCAGATACGCAGTATTTT. Translating gives CAWTGRRLASDTQYF.

The chain couples TRBV9 to TRBJ2-5; no clear D gene. Trimming shortened V by 0 bases and J by 4 bases, and 13 bases separated the two germline ends. CDR3 length equals 15 residues. Germline CDR1 reads SGDLS; CDR2 reads YYNGEE. CDR3 DNA sequence: TGTGCCAGCAGCGTAGAGTTCTTGGCTCCAGAGACCCAGTACTTC. It encodes CASSVEFLAPETQYF.

The genes are TRBV13 and TRBJ1-2; D gene uncertain. V dropped 5 bases and J dropped 5 bases, with 15 bases sitting between them. Germline loops: CDR1 PRHDT, CDR2 FYEKMQ (reference sequence). The CDR3 is 14 residues long. Here the CDR3 reads CASSLTTETYGYTF. The CDR3 nucleotides read TGTGCCAGCAGCCTAACGACGGAGACTTATGGCTACACCTTC.

The gene calls are TRBV7-9 and TRBJ2-5, with D possibly being TRBD1 (5 bases). This CDR3 region has 15 residues. Between the trimmed V and J ends, which lost 7 bases and 3 bases, there was a span of 18 bases. Germline assignment: CDR1 SEHNR and CDR2 FQNEAQ (reference sequence). CDR3 in DNA: TGTGCCAGCACCGCGGTACTCGACAGAGAAGAGACCCAGTACTTC. This encodes CASTAVLDREETQYF.

The rearrangement joins TRBV7-3 to TRBJ1-5, with 7 bases lining up with TRBD1. Trimming took 1 base from V and 5 from J; bases not matched to a gene: 2. Germline CDR1 reads SGHTA; CDR2 reads FQGTGA. The CDR3 sequence is 14 residues long. DNA of the CDR3: TGTGCCAGCAGCTTAATAGGGGGCGATCAGCCCCAGCATTTT. This codes for CASSLIGGDQPQHF.

The chain links TRBV27 to TRBJ2-7, with a possible D match to TRBD2 (6 bases). This CDR3 has 13 residues. Germline-derived CDR1 and CDR2 are MNHEY and SMNVEV (reference sequence). V was clipped by 0 bases and J by 7 bases, with 10 bases between them. As DNA, the CDR3 is TGTGCCAGCAGTTTATCCGGGGGAGAGGAGCAGTACTTC. Its protein is CASSLSGGEEQYF.

This chain connects TRBV9 to TRBJ2-7, with TRBD1 matching over 9 bases. This CDR3 has 16 residues. The J segment lost 5 bases and the V segment lost 0 bases, leaving 9 bases of the junction unmatched. Per the germline V gene, CDR1 is SGDLS and CDR2 is YYNGEE. CDR3 sequence (DNA): TGTGCCAGCAGCGTAGTGGATGGGGACAGGGTCAACGAGCAGTACTTC. It codes for CASSVVDGDRVNEQYF.

The chain uses TRBV29-1 and TRBJ2-2; 8 bases match TRBD2. Germline CDR1 and CDR2: SQVTM and ANQGSEA. The CDR3 is 14 amino acids. The trim removed 5 bases at V and 7 bases at J, leaving 9 bases unmatched. In DNA, the CDR3 is TGCAGCGTTCTCGGGGGGGCCGAGGACGGGGAGCTGTTTTTT. Protein product: CSVLGGAEDGELFF.

The chain uses TRBV29-1 and TRBJ2-7, with a possible D match to TRBD1 (5 bases). The V end lost 5 bases, the J end lost 2 bases, and 19 bases lay between the germline ends. CDR1 is SQVTM, CDR2 ANQGSEA, per germline. The CDR3 runs to 15 residues. CDR3 nucleotide sequence: TGCAGCGTTTCGGGTGGCAGGGTGGCCCCCTACGAGCAGTACTTC. Translated, it gives CSVSGGRVAPYEQYF.

V usage is TRBV29-1 and J usage is TRBJ1-2; no clear D. The germline V and J ends were trimmed by 6 bases and 10 bases, with 27 bases remaining between them. The germline V gene has CDR1 SQVTM and CDR2 ANQGSEA. CDR3 length: 15 amino acids. This CDR3 reads CSVPHPRASTFLYTF. CDR3 nucleotide sequence: TGCAGCGTCCCCCATCCCCGAGCCTCGACTTTCCTCTACACCTTC.

The chain joins TRBV2 to TRBJ1-5, with a tentative D call TRBD1 (5 bases). Germline V gene sequence: CDR1 SNHLY, CDR2 FYNNEI. Deletions cut 5 bases from V and 5 bases from J, with 16 bases between. This CDR3 region has 15 residues. CDR3 sequence (DNA): TGTGCCAGCAGTCTGCGGAGGGGTGAGGATCAGCCCCAGCATTTT. This sequence encodes CASSLRRGEDQPQHF.

The chain employs TRBV7-2 and TRBJ1-5, with no clear D. CDR1 and CDR2 (germline): SGHTA, FQGNSA. With 1 base removed from V and 4 bases from J, the gap between germline ends came to 8 bases. The CDR3 consists of 14 residues. CDR3 DNA: TGTGCCAGCAGCTTAGAACAGTTAAATCAGCCCCAGCATTTT. Translating it yields CASSLEQLNQPQHF.

This chain joins TRBV9 and TRBJ2-7, with 9 positions matching TRBD1. V shed 4 bases, J shed 9 bases, and the junction held 11 bases outside the gene matches. The CDR3 is 14 amino acids. Looked up from germline, CDR1 is SGDLS and CDR2 is YYNGEE. The CDR3 loop is CASSSERDREGQYF. CDR3 nucleotide sequence: TGTGCCAGCAGCTCTGAGAGGGACAGGGAGGGGCAGTACTTC.

This chain joins TRBV16 and TRBJ1-6, with D hard to call. Trimming took 0 bases from V and 6 from J, leaving 15 bases between them. Germline V gene sequence: CDR1 KGHSY, CDR2 FQNENV. The CDR3 runs to 17 residues. The CDR3 sequence: CASSQSLQSRINSPLHF. The CDR3, as DNA: TGTGCCAGCAGCCAATCGCTACAGAGTAGAATTAATTCACCCCTCCACTTT.